Listed below are T cell receptor beta chains from one sample, sequenced in a study of T-cell reconstitution after alpha-beta-depleted transplantation in children. MiXCR, applied by TCRdb to the PCR reads, yields one record per CDR3 protein. The sample includes around 500,000 distinct CDR3 sequences, under 25% of them seen just once. The sequencing used PBMCs, mostly from graft donor cells, collected 360 days after TCRalphabeta/CD19-depleted stem cell transplant. These receptors all stem from a boy less than two years old who had a stem cell transplant for acute myeloid leukemia, so the T cells may come from the graft donor. The CDR3 runs from the conserved cysteine through the conserved F or W. The order of the fields is V gene, J gene, clone size, D gene, CDR3 DNA, CDR3 protein. The D gene is left open where the match is weak. Part of the rows lack a size; the others show once, few, many or a class for expanded clones.

>TRBV29-1|TRBJ1-1|NA|NA
TGCAGCGCCACGGACATATCTACTGAAGCTTTCTTT
CSATDISTEAFF
>TRBV28|TRBJ1-1|NA|NA
TGTGCCAGTGGGTGGACTGAAGCTTTCTTT
CASGWTEAFF
>TRBV4-1|TRBJ2-6|few|NA
TGCGCCAGCAGCCAAGTGGAAAAGAGCTCTGGGGCCAACGTCCTGACTTTC
CASSQVEKSSGANVLTF
>TRBV6-5|TRBJ2-1|few|NA
TGTGCCAGCAGCTTCCGGCGGGAGCAGTTCTTC
CASSFRREQFF
>TRBV6-5|TRBJ2-5|few|NA
TGTGCCAGCAGTTACTCGACCGCCAGGCAAGAGACCCAGTACTTC
CASSYSTARQETQYF
>TRBV20-1|TRBJ2-2|NA|NA
TGCAGTGTTCGAAACCCTTCTAGGAACACCGGGGAGCTGTTTTTT
CSVRNPSRNTGELFF
>TRBV7-2|TRBJ2-7|many|TRBD2
TGTGCCAGCAGCTTAGGGCACGGGACTAGCAAGGAGAGATACGAGCAGTACTTC
CASSLGHGTSKERYEQYF
>TRBV29-1|TRBJ2-1|many|NA
TGCAGCGTTGATTCGTCCATGGGTCCCTACAATGAGCAGTTCTTC
CSVDSSMGPYNEQFF
>TRBV12-3/TRBV12-4|TRBJ1-3|many|NA
TGTGCCAGCAGCCTTGACGACAGGCTATACTCTGGAAACACCATATATTTT
CASSLDDRLYSGNTIYF
>TRBV20-1|TRBJ2-1|NA|TRBD1
TGCAGTGCTAGGGTCCCGGGACAGCTCTACAATGAGCAGTTCTTC
CSARVPGQLYNEQFF
>TRBV7-2|TRBJ1-3|many|NA
TGTGCCAGCAGCTTAACCGGGGGCGTTGGAAACACCATATATTTT
CASSLTGGVGNTIYF
>TRBV5-5|TRBJ2-2|NA|TRBD2
TGTGCCAGCAGCTTGGAGGTACTAGCGGGCAACACCGGGGAGCTGTTTTTT
CASSLEVLAGNTGELFF
>TRBV12-3/TRBV12-4|TRBJ2-2|once|TRBD2
TGTGCCAGCAGTCCCTGGACTAGCGGGGGAGCCGGGGAGCTGTTTTTT
CASSPWTSGGAGELFF
>TRBV7-9|TRBJ1-1|few|NA
TGTGCCAGCAGCTCAGACTCCACGGGATACACTGAAGCTTTCTTT
CASSSDSTGYTEAFF
>TRBV10-3|TRBJ2-5|NA|TRBD2
TGTGCCACCTGGGGTAGCGGGGTGGATCAAGAGACCCAGTACTTC
CATWGSGVDQETQYF
>TRBV12-3/TRBV12-4|TRBJ2-1|many|TRBD1
TGTGCCAGCAGTAATGACAGGGGCCCCTTCTACAATGAGCAGTTCTTC
CASSNDRGPFYNEQFF
>TRBV4-3|TRBJ2-3|many|NA
TGCGCCAGCAGCCAACGCTTCGGGGACTTACTCACAGATACGCAGTATTTT
CASSQRFGDLLTDTQYF
>TRBV28|TRBJ2-2|NA|NA
TGTGCCAGCACCCCCTTCTGGGGCGCGGGCGGGGAGCTGTTTTTT
CASTPFWGAGGELFF
>TRBV6-5|TRBJ1-1|many|NA
TGTGCCAGCAGTTTTTCAGACAGGCGGAACACTGAAGCTTTCTTT
CASSFSDRRNTEAFF
>TRBV5-1|TRBJ2-3|NA|NA
TGCGCCAGCAGAGGGGCAGATACGCAGTATTTT
CASRGADTQYF
>TRBV7-9|TRBJ2-2|NA|NA
TGTGCCAGCAGGATAGGGTTTCCGAACACCGGGGAGCTGTTTTTT
CASRIGFPNTGELFF
>TRBV29-1|TRBJ2-5|many|TRBD1
TGCAGCGTTGAAGATCGGGGACAGCAAGAGACCCAGTACTTC
CSVEDRGQQETQYF
>TRBV20-1|TRBJ1-1|NA|NA
TGCAGTGCGCCCCGAAGTGGCACTGAAGCTTTCTTT
CSAPRSGTEAFF
>TRBV20-1|TRBJ1-5|NA|TRBD1
TGCAGTGCTAGAGAAGGGGGACAGATTAATCAGCCCCAGCATTTT
CSAREGGQINQPQHF
>TRBV19|TRBJ1-5|NA|NA
TGTGCCAGTAGTGCCGGACACGGGCAGCCCCAGCATTTT
CASSAGHGQPQHF
>TRBV27|TRBJ1-2|few|NA
TGTGCCAGCAGTCTTACACCCTTTGGGTATGGCTACACCTTC
CASSLTPFGYGYTF
>TRBV11-2|TRBJ2-1|many|NA
TGTGCCAGCAGCCCACAGGTTAGCAATGAGCAGTTCTTC
CASSPQVSNEQFF
>TRBV6-4|TRBJ2-1|many|TRBD1
TGTGCCACTTCTTCGATGGTTGGCCGGACAGGGGCCTCCTACAATGAGCAGTTCTTC
CATSSMVGRTGASYNEQFF
>TRBV20-1|TRBJ2-7|many|NA
TGCAGTGCTAGTGGGGGGCCCTACGAGCAGTACTTC
CSASGGPYEQYF
>TRBV20-1|TRBJ2-2|few|TRBD1
TGCAGTGCTATCACCGACAGGGTTGGGGAGCTGTTTTTT
CSAITDRVGELFF
>TRBV20-1|TRBJ1-5|few|NA
TGCAGTGCTTATCAGGGGAATCAGCCCCAGCATTTT
CSAYQGNQPQHF